These T cell receptor beta chains were read from a single sample in a study of T cell responses to AZD1222 COVID-19 vaccine. Clones were sequenced by immunoSEQ multiplex PCR, and TCRdb holds only the in-frame ones, with some missing. The data hold about 140,000 clones, with around 93% observed a single time. The sequencing here drew on peripheral blood, taken on day 0 of AZD1222 vaccination. The source of these receptors is an adult in good health. Each CDR3 is given with its conserved first and last residue.

CASSASPWTSGGPNEQFF TRBV7-3
CASSEDPYEQYF TRBV7-9
CATSGASGYTDTQYF TRBV24-1
CTSSQDPSGGRFSYEQYF TRBV1
CASSQAPGQSYNEQFF TRBV3-1/TRBV3-2
CASSLDRTPYGYTF TRBV5-4
CASSCLDRDRNQPQHF TRBV7-3
CAMGLAGNNEQFF TRBV7-2
CASSPRTSGEWPQHF TRBV4-1
CASSQVSSGTYEQYF TRBV4-1
CASSLDGNTIYF TRBV7-2
CAWGRYNSPLHF TRBV30
CASSPTSPGPNFQETQYF TRBV18
CASSPPWGGRNAEQYF TRBV11-3
CASSPQGGEQFF TRBV7-9
CASSVTRAGEQYF TRBV9
CASSLSNYGYTF TRBV11-3
CASSLPSRGGAEAFF TRBV18
CASSSGRNTEAFF TRBV11-3
CASSLRNEQYF TRBV5-6
CASSSLGGSGNTIYF TRBV7-9
CASWYDEKLFF TRBV19
CAWGLPGGANVLTF TRBV30
CASSEARGSGNTIYF TRBV6-1
CASSYRAGKKAFF TRBV6-5
CASSLSGPNQGTDTQYF TRBV19
CASSPQGMNTEAFF TRBV6-5
CATSDRWRPSELFF TRBV24-1
CASSFAGDYGYTF TRBV5-6
CATRYSGDNEQFF TRBV24-1
CSASLSGYNEQFF TRBV20-1
CASSLGLAANYEQYF TRBV13
CASSPDRGQPQHF TRBV28
CASGATGVGTEAFF TRBV12-5
CASSIGSPSYEQYF TRBV19
CASRGRDRTYEQYF TRBV5-6
CASSVGRSQETQYF TRBV9
CASSLAGVYGYTF TRBV28
CAVHLLLQGPLPAGQPQHF TRBV7-6
CASSRDRGRENEKLFF TRBV19
CASSQRLAKNIQYF TRBV3-1/TRBV3-2
CASSLSLGVISNYGYTF TRBV5-5
CASSQSRTGRVEQFF TRBV14
CASSRQFYTEAFF TRBV11-3
CASSPGLIYEQYF TRBV4-1
CASGTGYGYTF TRBV12-3/TRBV12-4
CASGIVTGRNGYTF TRBV28
CASSSQQVYGYTF TRBV7-2